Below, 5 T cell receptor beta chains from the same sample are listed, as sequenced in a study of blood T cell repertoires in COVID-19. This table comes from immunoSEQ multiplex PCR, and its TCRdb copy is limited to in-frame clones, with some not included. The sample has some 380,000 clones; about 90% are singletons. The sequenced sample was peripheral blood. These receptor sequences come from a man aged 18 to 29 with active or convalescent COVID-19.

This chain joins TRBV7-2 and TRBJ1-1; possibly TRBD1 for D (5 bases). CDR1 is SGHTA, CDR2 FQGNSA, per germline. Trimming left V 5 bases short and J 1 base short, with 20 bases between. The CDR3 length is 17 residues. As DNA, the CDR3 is TGTGCCAGCAGCATAAGACCCGGCGGACAAGCGAACACTGAAGCTTTCTTT. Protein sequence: CASSIRPGGQANTEAFF. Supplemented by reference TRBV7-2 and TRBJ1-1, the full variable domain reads GAGVSQSPSNKVTEKGKDVELRCDPISGHTALYWYRQSLGQGLEFLIYFQGNSAPDKSGLPSDRFSAERTGGSVSTLTIQRTQQEDSAVYLCASSIRPGGQANTEAFFGQGTRLTVV.

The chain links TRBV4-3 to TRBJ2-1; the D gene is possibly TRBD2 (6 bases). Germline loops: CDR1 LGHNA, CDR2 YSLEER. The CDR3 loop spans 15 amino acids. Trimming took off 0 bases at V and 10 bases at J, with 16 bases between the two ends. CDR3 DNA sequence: TGCGCCAGCAGCCAAGATCGGCTCCCGCGGGACGAGCAGTTCTTC. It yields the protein CASSQDRLPRDEQFF.

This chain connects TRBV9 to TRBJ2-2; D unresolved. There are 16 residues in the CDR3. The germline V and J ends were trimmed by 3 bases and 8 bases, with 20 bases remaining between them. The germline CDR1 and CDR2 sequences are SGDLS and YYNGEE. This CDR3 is CASSAKPTVSMGELFF. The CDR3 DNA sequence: TGTGCCAGCAGCGCCAAACCCACAGTTTCGATGGGGGAGCTGTTTTTT. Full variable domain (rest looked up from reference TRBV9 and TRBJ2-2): DSGVTQTPKHLITATGQRVTLRCSPRSGDLSVYWYQQSLDQGLQFLIQYYNGEERAKGNILERFSAQQFPDLHSELNLSSLELGDSALYFCASSAKPTVSMGELFFGEGSRLTVL.

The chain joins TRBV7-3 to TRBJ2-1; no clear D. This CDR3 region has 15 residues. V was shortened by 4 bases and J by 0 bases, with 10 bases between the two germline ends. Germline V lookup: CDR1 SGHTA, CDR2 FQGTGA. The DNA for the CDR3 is TGTGCCAGCAGCTCTAAGCCGAGCTCCTACAATGAGCAGTTCTTC. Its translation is CASSSKPSSYNEQFF. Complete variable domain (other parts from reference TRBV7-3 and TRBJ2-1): GAGVSQTPSNKVTEKGKYVELRCDPISGHTALYWYRQSLGQGPEFLIYFQGTGAADDSGLPNDRFFAVRPEGSVSTLKIQRTERGDSAVYLCASSSKPSSYNEQFFGPGTRLTVL.

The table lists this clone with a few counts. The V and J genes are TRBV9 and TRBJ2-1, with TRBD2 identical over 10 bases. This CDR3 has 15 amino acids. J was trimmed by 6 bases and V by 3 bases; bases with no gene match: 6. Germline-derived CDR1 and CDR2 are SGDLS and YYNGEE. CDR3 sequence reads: CASSARAGGINEQFF. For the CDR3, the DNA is TGTGCCAGCAGCGCACGAGCGGGGGGGATCAATGAGCAGTTCTTC.